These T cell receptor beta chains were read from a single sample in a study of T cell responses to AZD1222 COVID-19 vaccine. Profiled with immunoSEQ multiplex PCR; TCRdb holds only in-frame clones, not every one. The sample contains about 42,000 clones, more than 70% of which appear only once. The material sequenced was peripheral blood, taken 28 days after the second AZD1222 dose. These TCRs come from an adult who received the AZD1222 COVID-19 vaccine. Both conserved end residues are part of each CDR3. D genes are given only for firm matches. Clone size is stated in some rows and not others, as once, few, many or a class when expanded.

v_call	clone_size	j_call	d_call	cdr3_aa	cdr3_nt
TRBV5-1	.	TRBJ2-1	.	CASSLGHSGDEQFF	TGCGCCAGCAGCTTGGGCCACTCTGGGGATGAGCAGTTCTTC
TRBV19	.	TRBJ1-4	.	CASSMYRGEATNEKLFF	TGTGCCAGTAGTATGTATAGGGGCGAGGCAACTAATGAAAAACTGTTTTTT
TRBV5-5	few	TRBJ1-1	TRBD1	CASSYRGGGTEAFF	TGTGCCAGCAGCTACAGGGGAGGAGGCACTGAAGCTTTCTTT
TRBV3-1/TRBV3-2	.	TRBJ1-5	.	CASSQDVGNQPQHF	TGTGCCAGCAGCCAAGATGTGGGCAATCAGCCCCAGCATTTT
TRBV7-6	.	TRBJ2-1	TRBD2	CASSLGLAGGDEQFF	TGTGCCAGCAGCTTGGGACTAGCGGGAGGGGATGAGCAGTTCTTC
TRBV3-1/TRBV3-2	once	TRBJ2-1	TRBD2	CASSQETSGYVSYNEQFF	TGTGCCAGCAGCCAAGAGACTAGCGGGTACGTCTCCTACAATGAGCAGTTCTTC
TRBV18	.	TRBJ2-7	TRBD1	CASAQGANYEQYF	TGTGCCAGCGCACAGGGGGCGAACTACGAGCAGTACTTC
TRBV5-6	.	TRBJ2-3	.	CASSLGPGATTDTQYF	TGTGCCAGCAGCTTGGGCCCAGGGGCGACCACAGATACGCAGTATTTT
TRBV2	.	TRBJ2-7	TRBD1	CASRAPGQGSYEQYF	TGTGCCAGCAGGGCACCGGGACAGGGGAGCTACGAGCAGTACTTC
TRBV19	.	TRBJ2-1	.	CASTSGSVNSNEQFF	TGTGCCAGTACATCCGGGTCGGTTAATTCCAATGAGCAGTTCTTC
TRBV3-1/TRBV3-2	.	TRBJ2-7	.	CASSLTQGYEQYF	TGTGCCAGCAGCCTAACGCAGGGCTACGAGCAGTACTTC
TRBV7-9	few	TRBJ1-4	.	CASSLAGATNEKLFF	TGTGCCAGCAGCTTAGCTGGAGCAACTAATGAAAAACTGTTTTTT
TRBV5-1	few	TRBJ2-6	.	CASSLEGQGTAGANVLTF	TGCGCCAGCAGCTTGGAGGGGCAGGGTACCGCGGGGGCCAACGTCCTGACTTTC
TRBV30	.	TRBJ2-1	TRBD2	CAWSWEGSYNEQFF	TGTGCCTGGTCCTGGGAGGGGTCATACAATGAGCAGTTCTTC
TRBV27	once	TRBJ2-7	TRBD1	CASSLSGTGLEGSYEQYF	TGTGCCAGCAGTTTATCCGGGACAGGGTTGGAGGGCTCCTACGAGCAGTACTTC
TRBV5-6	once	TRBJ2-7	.	CASSFWGRNEQYF	TGTGCCAGCAGCTTCTGGGGTCGGAACGAGCAGTACTTC
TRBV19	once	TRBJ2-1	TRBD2	CASSIDWLAGGNEQFF	TGTGCCAGTAGTATAGATTGGCTAGCGGGAGGTAATGAGCAGTTCTTC
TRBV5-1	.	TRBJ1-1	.	CASSWGRGQMNTEAFF	TGCGCCAGCAGCTGGGGGCGGGGGCAGATGAACACTGAAGCTTTCTTT
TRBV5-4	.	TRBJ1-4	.	CASSSDWSDNEKLFF	TGTGCCAGCAGCTCGGACTGGAGTGATAATGAAAAACTGTTTTTT
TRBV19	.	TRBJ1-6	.	CASRTNEQYNSPLHF	TGTGCCAGTAGGACGAATGAACAGTATAATTCACCCCTCCACTTT
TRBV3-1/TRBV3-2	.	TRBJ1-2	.	CASSHQSTANYGYTF	TGTGCCAGCAGCCACCAATCGACGGCCAACTATGGCTACACCTTC
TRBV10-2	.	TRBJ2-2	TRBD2	CASCASGTTGELFF	TGCGCCAGCTGTGCTAGCGGGACCACCGGGGAGCTGTTTTTT
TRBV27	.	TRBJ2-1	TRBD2	CASSLIGLAGHNEQFF	TGTGCCAGCAGTTTAATAGGACTAGCGGGGCACAATGAGCAGTTCTTC
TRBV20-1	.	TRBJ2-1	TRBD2	CSASPSGGPYNEQFF	TGCAGTGCTAGTCCTAGCGGGGGGCCGTACAATGAGCAGTTCTTC